This T cell receptor (beta chain) was documented in a study of a mutant IDH1 vaccine in newly diagnosed glioma. The wider study: Receipt of radiotherapy, temozolomide, or both preceded the study, and most received both.

Germline loops: CDR1 LNHDA, CDR2 SQIVND (reference sequence). Trimming took 0 bases from V and 4 from J; bases not matched to a gene: 7. The CDR3 runs 16 residues. As concerns this clone: Its antigen remains unknown.

Generated by immunoSEQ multiplex PCR, the TCRdb table keeps only in-frame clones and is missing some. The sample shows approximately 50,000 clones, under 85% of them seen only once. The time point denotes: week 47, end of study. Vaccination comprised doses that each held 300 ug of mutant IDH1 20-mer peptide, plus topical imiquimod. The sequence came from a woman between 50 and 59 years old with glioma. V usage is TRBV19 and J usage is TRBJ2-7; 9 bases are a match to TRBD1. This specimen consisted of PBMCs, obtained from a glioma patient whose treatment included an IDH1 peptide vaccine. CDR3 sequence: CASSIEGGTGLYEQYF. The CDR3 nucleotides are TGTGCCAGTAGTATAGAAGGGGGGACAGGGCTGTACGAGCAGTACTTC. Full variable domain (remainder filled in from reference TRBV19 and TRBJ2-7): DGGITQSPKYLFRKEGQNVTLSCEQNLNHDAMYWYRQDPGQGLRLIYYSQIVNDFQKGDIAEGYSVSREKKESFPLTVTSAQKNPTAFYLCASSIEGGTGLYEQYFGPGTRLTVT.